This paragraph reports one TCR beta chain. Its antigen is unknown. Only one base separates this from a far larger clonotype, so it likely reflects a read error. As for time point: newly diagnosed GD, antithyroid drugs for less than 3 months. RNA extracted from PBMCs served as the sequencing template. Arm-PCR of CDR3 regions with iRepertoire HTBI primers generated TCR beta libraries. TCRdb re-called the multiplex PCR reads with MiXCR, one entry per CDR3 protein. The sample lists 450,000 to 700,000 distinct CDR3 sequences; about 14% were seen once. The sample comes from a study of regulatory T cells in long-lasting Graves disease. Study findings and constraints: Lower TCR diversity characterized persistent Graves' patients relative to newly diagnosed patients.

These records were also assigned to another study, of T cells in Graves' hyperthyroidism and ophthalmopathy.

Material: peripheral blood mononuclear cells (PBMCs), obtained at new diagnosis, from a patient treated with antithyroid drugs. This clonotype was obtained from a man younger than 40 with Graves disease.

As DNA, the CDR3 is TGTGCCAGCGGGGATACGGATTCCTCCTACAATGAGCAGTCCTTC. It is translated as CASGDTDSSYNEQSF. The chain uses TRBV12-3 or TRBV12-4 and TRBJ2-1; D is unresolved. This CDR3 spans 15 amino acids.